This T cell receptor beta chain was captured by sequencing in a study of siplizumab effects on memory and regulatory T cells. Study-wide findings and caveats: The authors did not confirm suppressive function in proliferating Tregs from siplizumab cultures. Naive or memory phenotype assignment was not possible for roughly 80-95% of proliferating CD4+ or CD8+ clones. The study found naive T cells seemingly more diverse than memory cells and seemingly major alloresponse contributors. The study found that siplizumab significantly reduced alloreactive sequences traceable to unstimulated CD4+ memory cells.

TCRdb keeps only in-frame clones here, not all; method: immunoSEQ multiplex PCR. The table has some 100,000 clones, around 90% seen once; the top ten hold about 12%. Note on this clone: The antigen is unknown.

Sequencing was performed on non-Treg CD4+ T cells sorted from blood. This TCR came from a human donor in good health.

This CDR3 is CASSRLAMRTDTQYF. The CDR3 coding sequence is TGTGCCAGTAGTAGGCTTGCTATGAGGACAGATACGCAGTATTTT. The rearrangement joins TRBV19 to TRBJ2-3; D uncertain. Deletions cut 4 bases from V and 3 bases from J, with 14 bases between. This CDR3 contains 15 residues. Germline CDR1 is LNHDA and CDR2 is SQIVND (reference sequence). The full variable domain, completed using reference TRBV19 and TRBJ2-3, is DGGITQSPKYLFRKEGQNVTLSCEQNLNHDAMYWYRQDPGQGLRLIYYSQIVNDFQKGDIAEGYSVSREKKESFPLTVTSAQKNPTAFYLCASSRLAMRTDTQYFGPGTRLTVL.